This TCR beta chain was recorded in a study of CD8+CD57+ T cells in acquired aplastic anemia. This CDR3 comprises 12 residues. The V and J ends lost 4 bases and 4 bases respectively, with 7 bases between them. Genomic DNA, serving as template, underwent TCR beta VDJ and CDR3 profiling. In TCRdb, the reads were re-called with MiXCR into one record per CDR3 protein. The sample holds approximately 99,000 distinct CDR3 sequences, under 60% seen once. At least ten counts were recorded for this clonotype. The receptor comes from a human donor in good health, serving as a control. This chain links TRBV12-3 or TRBV12-4 with TRBJ1-2; the D gene is possibly TRBD1 (6 bases). The sample was sorted CD4+, CD8+, or CD8+CD57+ T cells (not recorded which) from PBMCs. The CDR3 bases are TGTGCCAGCAGTTGGACAGTCTATGGCTACACCTTC. It encodes CASSWTVYGYTF.